What follows describes a single T cell receptor beta chain. Its matching antigen is unknown. Trimming stripped 3 bases from V and 2 bases from J, with 14 bases between. This CDR3 is 15 amino acids long. Germline CDR1 SGHAT, CDR2 FQNNGV. The data originate from a study of cytomegalovirus exposure and HLA in healthy donors. Study-wide context: The approximately 110 validation repertoires and the 666 first-cohort repertoires shared a platform, a later analysis reported.

Sequencing used immunoSEQ multiplex PCR; TCRdb keeps in-frame clones, though not all of them. The sample consists of under 300,000 clones, 90% of them appearing once. Overall study findings and caveats: A subsequent analysis found that TCR clusters from the first cohort also tended to co-occur in the roughly 120 validation repertoires, with about 93% of cluster scores above 0.

The rearrangement links TRBV11-2 to TRBJ2-7, with a tentative D call TRBD1 (5 bases). The sample taken for sequencing was PBMCs. This TCR was recovered from a woman younger than 30 in good health and CMV-seronegative. The CDR3 sequence is CASSFTGETTYEQYF. DNA of the CDR3: TGTGCCAGCAGCTTCACAGGCGAGACCACCTACGAGCAGTACTTC.